These 14 T cell receptor beta chains share one sample of origin, sequenced in a study of identical twins. Via MiXCR, TCRdb re-called the 5' RACE reads, giving one row per CDR3 protein. The table lists roughly 1,500,000 distinct CDR3 sequences, about 31% of them singletons, with about 0.27% in the top ten. The sample consisted of cord blood. Receptors originate from a newborn girl in good health.

The rearrangement uses TRBV5-1 and TRBJ2-1; 10 positions agree with TRBD2. The junction had 7 bases not matched to a gene; V was cut back by 2 bases and J by 8 bases. The CDR3 totals 15 residues. Germline assignment: CDR1 SGHRS and CDR2 YFSETQ. The CDR3 bases are TGCGCCAGCAGCTTTGGCCTAGCGGGAGCCTATGAGCAGTTCTTC. This translates into CASSFGLAGAYEQFF.

The chain is built from TRBV3-1 and TRBJ2-1; 9 positions agree with TRBD1. CDR3 length: 13 amino acids. CDR1 and CDR2 from the germline V gene are LGHDT and YNNKEL (reference sequence). The trim removed 6 bases at V and 7 bases at J, leaving 4 bases unmatched. Here the CDR3 DNA reads TGTGCCAGCAGACAGGACAGGGGAAATGAGCAGTTCTTC. Translating gives CASRQDRGNEQFF.

This clonotype was counted only a few times. V and J are TRBV6-5 and TRBJ2-7; TRBD1 might be the D (5 bases). Germline V gene lookup returns CDR1 MNHEY and CDR2 SVGAGI. This CDR3 is 12 amino acids long. The V and J ends lost 6 bases and 4 bases respectively, with 10 bases between them. CDR3 coding DNA: TGTGCCAGCAGGAGACAGCCTTACGAGCAGTACTTC. Residues: CASRRQPYEQYF.

This clonotype was recorded at least ten times. The chain carries TRBV7-2 and TRBJ2-3; perhaps TRBD2 as D (6 bases). With 3 bases removed from V and 4 bases from J, the gap between germline ends came to 8 bases. The CDR3 has 13 amino acids. CDR1 SGHTA and CDR2 FQGNSA come from the germline V gene. CDR3 amino acids: CASSFGTADTQYF. DNA for the CDR3: TGTGCCAGCAGCTTCGGGACTGCAGATACGCAGTATTTT.

The gene calls are TRBV5-4 and TRBJ1-2; D is perhaps TRBD1 (5 bases). V was cut by 6 bases and J by 4 bases, with 13 bases left in between. CDR3 length: 13 amino acids. In germline, CDR1 is SGHNT, CDR2 YYREEE (reference sequence). CDR3 nucleotides: TGTGCCAGCATCTCTGGGGGGGGCTATGGCTACACCTTC. Translated, it gives CASISGGGYGYTF.

In this sample, this clonotype turned up a few times. CDR3 region: CASSYSDGEAFF. CDR3 DNA sequence: TGTGCCAGCAGTTACTCCGACGGTGAAGCTTTCTTT. The chain carries TRBV6-6 and TRBJ1-1, with D uncertain. The CDR3 consists of 12 residues. V lost 0 bases and J 7 bases, leaving 6 bases between the germline ends. Germline CDR1 is MNHNY and CDR2 is SVGAGI (reference sequence).

The gene calls are TRBV7-2 and TRBJ2-1, with TRBD2 identical over 8 bases. The J segment lost 0 bases and the V segment lost 4 bases, leaving 8 bases of the junction unmatched. This CDR3 has 17 amino acids. CDR1 and CDR2 (germline): SGHTA, FQGNSA. CDR3 sequence: CASSSFGLAPSYNEQFF. In nucleotides, the CDR3 is TGTGCCAGCAGCTCATTCGGACTAGCCCCCTCCTACAATGAGCAGTTCTTC.

This clonotype was seen more than once but under ten times. V usage is TRBV10-3 and J usage is TRBJ1-4, with TRBD1 identical over 7 bases. The V gene's germline CDR1 is ENHRY and CDR2 SYGVKD. This CDR3 is built from 14 residues. The J segment lost 10 bases and the V segment lost 2 bases, leaving 7 bases of the junction unmatched. Written as DNA, the CDR3 is TGTGCCATCAGTGAGCTAGAGACAGGGCGAAAACTGTTTTTT. Its translation is CAISELETGRKLFF.

The J gene is TRBJ2-5, the V gene TRBV12-3 or TRBV12-4; D gene ambiguous. CDR3 size: 13 residues. Trimming removed 5 bases from V and 5 bases from J, with 12 bases in between. CDR3 amino acids: CASSLPGWETQYF. The CDR3 DNA is TGTGCCAGCAGTCTCCCCGGGTGGGAGACCCAGTACTTC.

The chain employs TRBV6-5 and TRBJ2-2; 9 bases are a match to TRBD1. The CDR3 spans 16 residues. CDR1 and CDR2 from the germline V gene are MNHEY and SVGAGI. V was clipped by 6 bases and J by 3 bases; unmatched bases: 8. The CDR3 DNA is TGTGCCAGCAGCTCCCGGGACAGGGTCTACACCGGGGAGCTGTTTTTT. Its translation is CASSSRDRVYTGELFF.

The CDR3 spells CASSPLIGQSYGYTF. The CDR3 DNA sequence: TGCGCCAGCAGCCCCCTAATCGGACAGAGCTATGGCTACACCTTC. The chain couples TRBV5-1 to TRBJ1-2, with D maybe TRBD1 (6 bases). Germline CDR1 reads SGHRS; CDR2 reads YFSETQ. This CDR3 has 15 amino acids. V was shortened by 4 bases and J by 4 bases, with 17 bases between the two germline ends.

This clonotype was detected a few times. J is TRBJ2-6 and V is TRBV5-1; D is undetermined. The germline V gene has CDR1 SGHRS and CDR2 YFSETQ. The CDR3 spans 17 residues. Trimming shortened V by 2 bases and J by 0 bases, and 12 bases separated the two germline ends. The CDR3 nucleotides are TGCGCCAGCAGCTTAAGGTTCCCCAGCTCTGGGGCCAACGTCCTGACTTTC. It is translated as CASSLRFPSSGANVLTF.

This chain uses TRBV7-9 with TRBJ2-1; the match to TRBD2 covers 11 bases. V lost 5 bases, J lost 13 bases, and 13 bases stayed unmatched. Germline V gene lookup returns CDR1 SEHNR and CDR2 FQNEAQ (reference sequence). The CDR3 has 15 amino acids. In DNA, the CDR3 is TGTGCCAGCAGCGTCAATAGCGGGAGGGTGGAGACCCAGTTCTTC. Translation gives CASSVNSGRVETQFF.

This clonotype was detected only once. CDR3 sequence: CASSQDRAEQFF. In nucleotides, the CDR3 is TGCGCCAGCAGCCAAGATCGCGCCGAGCAGTTCTTC. This chain links TRBV4-1 with TRBJ2-1; no clear D gene. The germline V and J ends were trimmed by 0 bases and 10 bases, with 7 bases remaining between them. The CDR3 totals 12 residues. Germline values: CDR1 MGHRA, CDR2 YSYEKL.